Listed below are T cell receptor beta chains from one sample, sequenced in a study of blood T cells in healthy people across ages. In TCRdb, the 5' RACE reads were re-called with MiXCR into one record per CDR3 protein. The sample records fewer than 900,000 distinct CDR3 sequences, 43% being singletons. Input material: blood. Receptor source: a woman aged 55-75 years in good health. Each CDR3 is given with its conserved first and last residue. Each record gives: CDR3 protein, CDR3 DNA, clone size, J gene, D gene, V gene. A D gene is named only where the DNA matches it firmly. Size is omitted from some rows. Given values are once, few, many or a class for expanded clones.

cdr3_aa: CASSQTTGAGANVLTF
cdr3_nt: TGCGCCAGCAGCCAGACAACAGGGGCTGGGGCCAACGTCCTGACTTTC
clone_size: NA
j_call: TRBJ2-6
d_call: TRBD1
v_call: TRBV4-3

cdr3_aa: CASSESRRGGEQFF
cdr3_nt: TGTGCCAGCAGTGAATCACGAAGAGGGGGTGAGCAGTTCTTC
clone_size: few
j_call: TRBJ2-1
d_call: NA
v_call: TRBV6-1

cdr3_aa: CASSLGANYGYTF
cdr3_nt: TGTGCCAGCAGCTTGGGTGCTAACTATGGCTACACCTTC
clone_size: many
j_call: TRBJ1-2
d_call: NA
v_call: TRBV12-3/TRBV12-4

cdr3_aa: CASSFPPAAGGSDEQFF
cdr3_nt: TGTGCCAGCAGTTTCCCGCCTGCGGCGGGAGGTTCCGATGAGCAGTTCTTC
clone_size: NA
j_call: TRBJ2-1
d_call: TRBD2
v_call: TRBV28

cdr3_aa: CASSEYAGGRSRLNEQFF
cdr3_nt: TGTGCCAGCAGTGAATACGCAGGGGGCCGATCTAGATTGAATGAGCAGTTCTTC
clone_size: NA
j_call: TRBJ2-1
d_call: TRBD1
v_call: TRBV2

cdr3_aa: CSAPPDRVEYNEQFF
cdr3_nt: TGCAGTGCTCCTCCGGACAGGGTCGAATACAATGAGCAGTTCTTC
clone_size: NA
j_call: TRBJ2-1
d_call: TRBD1
v_call: TRBV20-1

cdr3_aa: CASSIGASYEQYF
cdr3_nt: TGTGCCAGCAGTATCGGGGCCTCCTACGAGCAGTACTTC
clone_size: many
j_call: TRBJ2-7
d_call: NA
v_call: TRBV27

cdr3_aa: CASSPSQLAENTGELFF
cdr3_nt: TGTGCCAGCTCACCATCCCAACTAGCGGAGAACACCGGGGAGCTGTTTTTT
clone_size: NA
j_call: TRBJ2-2
d_call: TRBD2
v_call: TRBV18

cdr3_aa: CSAKSGRAYNEQYF
cdr3_nt: TGCAGTGCCAAGAGCGGGCGAGCCTACAATGAGCAGTACTTC
clone_size: NA
j_call: TRBJ2-7
d_call: NA
v_call: TRBV20-1

cdr3_aa: CASSLSLRGTGSYGQYF
cdr3_nt: TGTGCCAGCAGTTTATCATTGCGGGGGACAGGGAGTTACGGGCAGTACTTC
clone_size: NA
j_call: TRBJ2-7
d_call: TRBD1
v_call: TRBV27

cdr3_aa: CATYRVTYEQYF
cdr3_nt: TGTGCCACATACAGGGTGACCTACGAGCAGTACTTC
clone_size: NA
j_call: TRBJ2-7
d_call: NA
v_call: TRBV21-1

cdr3_aa: CASSFSWTAKNIQYF
cdr3_nt: TGTGCCAGCAGCTTCAGTTGGACAGCCAAAAACATTCAGTACTTC
clone_size: NA
j_call: TRBJ2-4
d_call: NA
v_call: TRBV7-2

cdr3_aa: CASSYSNAGAYTDTQYF
cdr3_nt: TGTGCCAGCAGTTACTCGAACGCGGGAGCCTACACAGATACGCAGTATTTT
clone_size: few
j_call: TRBJ2-3
d_call: TRBD2
v_call: TRBV6-6

cdr3_aa: CASSVLTGLDTQYF
cdr3_nt: TGTGCCAGCAGCGTCCTGACAGGGCTAGATACGCAGTATTTT
clone_size: NA
j_call: TRBJ2-3
d_call: TRBD1
v_call: TRBV9

cdr3_aa: CSARLAGVGTDTQYF
cdr3_nt: TGCAGTGCGCGACTAGCGGGAGTAGGCACAGATACGCAGTATTTT
clone_size: few
j_call: TRBJ2-3
d_call: TRBD2
v_call: TRBV20-1

cdr3_aa: CASSLDSRGDTQYF
cdr3_nt: TGTGCCAGCAGCTTAGACTCCCGGGGGGATACGCAGTATTTT
clone_size: NA
j_call: TRBJ2-3
d_call: NA
v_call: TRBV7-2

cdr3_aa: CASSPMGGGTSTDMQYF
cdr3_nt: TGTGCCAGCAGCCCGATGGGCGGGGGGACTAGCACAGATATGCAGTATTTT
clone_size: once
j_call: TRBJ2-3
d_call: TRBD2
v_call: TRBV7-2

cdr3_aa: CASSSDRGWTEAFF
cdr3_nt: TGTGCCAGCAGTTCGGACAGGGGGTGGACTGAAGCTTTCTTT
clone_size: NA
j_call: TRBJ1-1
d_call: TRBD1
v_call: TRBV12-3/TRBV12-4

cdr3_aa: CASTRDRSYNEQFF
cdr3_nt: TGTGCCAGCACCAGGGACAGGTCCTACAATGAGCAGTTCTTC
clone_size: few
j_call: TRBJ2-1
d_call: TRBD1
v_call: TRBV27

cdr3_aa: CASSQAGREVNEQYF
cdr3_nt: TGTGCCAGCAGCCAAGCGGGCAGGGAGGTGAACGAGCAGTACTTC
clone_size: NA
j_call: TRBJ2-7
d_call: NA
v_call: TRBV14

cdr3_aa: CASSLGQANYQPQHF
cdr3_nt: TGTGCCAGCAGTTTGGGGCAGGCGAATTATCAGCCCCAGCATTTT
clone_size: NA
j_call: TRBJ1-5
d_call: NA
v_call: TRBV12-3/TRBV12-4

cdr3_aa: CAISESPGNPYEQYF
cdr3_nt: TGTGCCATCAGTGAGTCGCCAGGGAACCCCTACGAGCAGTACTTC
clone_size: NA
j_call: TRBJ2-7
d_call: NA
v_call: TRBV10-3

cdr3_aa: CASSLGLAVSGELFF
cdr3_nt: TGCGCCAGCAGCTTGGGACTAGCAGTCTCCGGGGAGCTGTTTTTT
clone_size: NA
j_call: TRBJ2-2
d_call: TRBD2
v_call: TRBV5-1

cdr3_aa: CSVRDQGKGAAGELFF
cdr3_nt: TGCAGTGTTAGAGATCAAGGGAAAGGGGCCGCCGGGGAGCTGTTTTTT
clone_size: NA
j_call: TRBJ2-2
d_call: NA
v_call: TRBV20-1

cdr3_aa: CATGMTSSYNEQFF
cdr3_nt: TGTGCCACTGGGATGACTAGCAGTTACAATGAGCAGTTCTTC
clone_size: many
j_call: TRBJ2-1
d_call: TRBD2
v_call: TRBV10-3

cdr3_aa: CASSPWRPTSSYNEQFF
cdr3_nt: TGTGCCAGCAGCCCGTGGAGGCCGACCAGCTCCTACAATGAGCAGTTCTTC
clone_size: NA
j_call: TRBJ2-1
d_call: NA
v_call: TRBV7-7

cdr3_aa: CASSWALSYEQYF
cdr3_nt: TGTGCCAGCAGTTGGGCACTATCCTACGAGCAGTACTTC
clone_size: few
j_call: TRBJ2-7
d_call: NA
v_call: TRBV6-5

cdr3_aa: CASSYLAGPSTDTQYF
cdr3_nt: TGTGCCAGCAGTTATCTAGCGGGGCCTAGCACAGATACGCAGTATTTT
clone_size: NA
j_call: TRBJ2-3
d_call: TRBD2
v_call: TRBV6-5

cdr3_aa: CASREGTRYEQYF
cdr3_nt: TGTGCCAGCAGGGAAGGGACTAGGTACGAGCAGTACTTC
clone_size: few
j_call: TRBJ2-7
d_call: TRBD2
v_call: TRBV6-5

cdr3_aa: CASSSGQGGVSEAFF
cdr3_nt: TGTGCCAGCAGCTCGGGACAGGGAGGAGTGTCTGAAGCTTTCTTT
clone_size: few
j_call: TRBJ1-1
d_call: TRBD1
v_call: TRBV7-2

cdr3_aa: CASGSGEDTQYF
cdr3_nt: TGTGCTAGTGGCTCGGGGGAAGATACGCAGTATTTT
clone_size: many
j_call: TRBJ2-3
d_call: NA
v_call: TRBV12-5

cdr3_aa: CASSPGTSVEQFF
cdr3_nt: TGTGCCAGCAGTCCGGGGACTAGCGTTGAGCAGTTCTTC
clone_size: few
j_call: TRBJ2-1
d_call: TRBD2
v_call: TRBV27

cdr3_aa: CASTGTSGLNEQFF
cdr3_nt: TGTGCCAGCACCGGGACTAGCGGGCTTAATGAGCAGTTCTTC
clone_size: many
j_call: TRBJ2-1
d_call: TRBD2
v_call: TRBV2

cdr3_aa: CAISGAGGTSYNEQFF
cdr3_nt: TGTGCCATCAGTGGCGCGGGAGGGACCTCCTACAATGAGCAGTTCTTC
clone_size: NA
j_call: TRBJ2-1
d_call: TRBD2
v_call: TRBV10-3

cdr3_aa: CASSLGRGVNTEAFF
cdr3_nt: TGTGCCAGCAGTTTGGGTCGGGGGGTGAACACTGAAGCTTTCTTT
clone_size: many
j_call: TRBJ1-1
d_call: NA
v_call: TRBV12-3/TRBV12-4

cdr3_aa: CSASMGGVRGYTF
cdr3_nt: TGCAGTGCTAGCATGGGGGGGGTGCGCGGCTACACCTTC
clone_size: many
j_call: TRBJ1-2
d_call: NA
v_call: TRBV20-1

cdr3_aa: CSALRGGGSYEQYF
cdr3_nt: TGCAGTGCTCTCCGTGGGGGCGGCTCCTACGAGCAGTACTTC
clone_size: NA
j_call: TRBJ2-7
d_call: NA
v_call: TRBV20-1

cdr3_aa: CASRVSRRTEAFF
cdr3_nt: TGTGCCAGCAGAGTGTCCCGTCGGACTGAAGCTTTCTTT
clone_size: NA
j_call: TRBJ1-1
d_call: NA
v_call: TRBV12-3/TRBV12-4

cdr3_aa: CASSGALAGVQDTQYF
cdr3_nt: TGTGCCAGCAGCGGAGCTCTGGCGGGGGTTCAAGATACGCAGTATTTT
clone_size: NA
j_call: TRBJ2-3
d_call: TRBD2
v_call: TRBV7-9

cdr3_aa: CARKTGGIYEQYF
cdr3_nt: TGCGCCAGAAAAACAGGGGGGATCTACGAGCAGTACTTC
clone_size: NA
j_call: TRBJ2-7
d_call: TRBD1
v_call: TRBV10-1

cdr3_aa: CASSLGQGGPRGDIQYF
cdr3_nt: TGTGCCAGCAGCTTAGGGCAGGGGGGGCCCCGTGGGGACATTCAGTACTTC
clone_size: NA
j_call: TRBJ2-4
d_call: NA
v_call: TRBV7-2

cdr3_aa: CASSLNVGPKETQYF
cdr3_nt: TGTGCCAGCAGCTTAAACGTTGGACCCAAGGAGACCCAGTACTTC
clone_size: few
j_call: TRBJ2-5
d_call: NA
v_call: TRBV7-3

cdr3_aa: CASSSTDGYYEQYF
cdr3_nt: TGTGCCAGCAGTTCCACGGACGGTTACTACGAGCAGTACTTC
clone_size: few
j_call: TRBJ2-7
d_call: NA
v_call: TRBV28